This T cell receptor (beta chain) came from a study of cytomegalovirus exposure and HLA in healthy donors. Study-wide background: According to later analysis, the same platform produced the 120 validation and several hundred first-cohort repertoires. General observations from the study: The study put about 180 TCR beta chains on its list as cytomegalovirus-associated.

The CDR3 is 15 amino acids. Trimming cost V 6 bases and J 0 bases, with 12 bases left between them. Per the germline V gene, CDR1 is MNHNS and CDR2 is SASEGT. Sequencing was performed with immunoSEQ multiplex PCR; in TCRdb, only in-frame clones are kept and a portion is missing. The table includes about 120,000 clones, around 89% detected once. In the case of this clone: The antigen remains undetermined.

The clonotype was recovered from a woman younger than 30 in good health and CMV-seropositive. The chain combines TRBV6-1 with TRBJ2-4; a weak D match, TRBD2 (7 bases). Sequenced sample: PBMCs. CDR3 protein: CASRGGAEAKNIQYF. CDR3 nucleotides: TGTGCCAGCAGAGGGGGGGCTGAAGCCAAAAACATTCAGTACTTC.